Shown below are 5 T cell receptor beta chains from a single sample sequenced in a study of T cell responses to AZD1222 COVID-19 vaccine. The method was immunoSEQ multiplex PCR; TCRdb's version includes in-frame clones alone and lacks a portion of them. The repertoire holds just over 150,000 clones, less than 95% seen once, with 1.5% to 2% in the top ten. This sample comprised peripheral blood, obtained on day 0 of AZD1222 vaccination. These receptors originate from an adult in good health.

The CDR3 DNA is TGTGCCAGCTCACCACACAAGGACGGGGAGCTGTTTTTT. The encoded protein is CASSPHKDGELFF. The rearrangement links TRBV18 to TRBJ2-2; D gene uncertain. V was clipped by 1 base and J by 7 bases, with 7 bases between them. This CDR3 has 13 amino acids. The germline CDR1 and CDR2 sequences are KGHSH and LQKENI.

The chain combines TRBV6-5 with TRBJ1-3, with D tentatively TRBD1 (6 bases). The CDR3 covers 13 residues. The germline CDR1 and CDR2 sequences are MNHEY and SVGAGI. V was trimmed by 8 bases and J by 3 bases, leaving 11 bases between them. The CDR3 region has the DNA TGTGCCAGCGGTAGGACAGTTGGAAACACCATATATTTT. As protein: CASGRTVGNTIYF.

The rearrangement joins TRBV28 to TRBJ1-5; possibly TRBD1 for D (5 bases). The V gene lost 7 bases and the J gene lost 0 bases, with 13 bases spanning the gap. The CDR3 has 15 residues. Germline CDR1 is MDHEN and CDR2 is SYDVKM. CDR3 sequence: CASTMDIYSNQPQHF. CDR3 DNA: TGTGCCAGCACCATGGACATCTATAGCAATCAGCCCCAGCATTTT.

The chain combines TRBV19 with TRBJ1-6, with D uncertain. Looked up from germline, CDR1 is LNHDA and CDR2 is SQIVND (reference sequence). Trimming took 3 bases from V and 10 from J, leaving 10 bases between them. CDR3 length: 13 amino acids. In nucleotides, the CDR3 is TGTGCCAGTAGTATTAGCTCTGCGTCACCCCTCCACTTT. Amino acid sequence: CASSISSASPLHF.

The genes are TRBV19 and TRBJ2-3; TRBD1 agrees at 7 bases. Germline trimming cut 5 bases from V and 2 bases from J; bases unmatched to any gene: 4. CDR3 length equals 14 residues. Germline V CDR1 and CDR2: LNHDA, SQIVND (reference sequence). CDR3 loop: CASSVTGTTDTQYF. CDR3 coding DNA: TGTGCCAGTAGTGTGACAGGGACCACAGATACGCAGTATTTT.